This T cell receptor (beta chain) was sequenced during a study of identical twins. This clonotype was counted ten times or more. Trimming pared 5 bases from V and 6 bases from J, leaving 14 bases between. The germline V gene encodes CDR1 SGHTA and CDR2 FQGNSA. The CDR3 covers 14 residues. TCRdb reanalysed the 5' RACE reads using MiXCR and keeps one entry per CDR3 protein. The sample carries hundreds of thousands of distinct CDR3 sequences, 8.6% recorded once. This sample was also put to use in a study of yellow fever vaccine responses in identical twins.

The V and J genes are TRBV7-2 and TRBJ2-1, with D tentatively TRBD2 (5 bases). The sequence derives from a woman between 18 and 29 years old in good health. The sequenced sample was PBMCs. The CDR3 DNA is TGTGCCAGCAGCCCTACCCTCCGGGGCAATGAGCAGTTCTTC. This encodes CASSPTLRGNEQFF.